This T cell receptor beta chain was identified during a study of T cell changes during pregnancy in multiple sclerosis. This table comes from immunoSEQ multiplex PCR, and its TCRdb copy is limited to in-frame clones, with some not included. This sample has tens of thousands of clones; approximately 94% occur once, and the top ten carry 2% to 2.5%. The CDR3 has 17 amino acids. V gave up 1 base and J gave up 1 base; unmatched junction bases: 8. Germline loops: CDR1 MDHEN, CDR2 SYDVKM. This sample comprised peripheral blood, obtained in the second trimester of pregnancy. The sequence came from a female donor in good health, enrolled as a control in a pregnancy study. The genes are TRBV28 and TRBJ2-7, with TRBD1 identical over 9 bases. CDR3 sequence: CASSLSTGGAQSYEQYF. The CDR3 DNA reads TGTGCCAGCAGTTTATCGACAGGGGGGGCCCAATCCTACGAGCAGTACTTC.